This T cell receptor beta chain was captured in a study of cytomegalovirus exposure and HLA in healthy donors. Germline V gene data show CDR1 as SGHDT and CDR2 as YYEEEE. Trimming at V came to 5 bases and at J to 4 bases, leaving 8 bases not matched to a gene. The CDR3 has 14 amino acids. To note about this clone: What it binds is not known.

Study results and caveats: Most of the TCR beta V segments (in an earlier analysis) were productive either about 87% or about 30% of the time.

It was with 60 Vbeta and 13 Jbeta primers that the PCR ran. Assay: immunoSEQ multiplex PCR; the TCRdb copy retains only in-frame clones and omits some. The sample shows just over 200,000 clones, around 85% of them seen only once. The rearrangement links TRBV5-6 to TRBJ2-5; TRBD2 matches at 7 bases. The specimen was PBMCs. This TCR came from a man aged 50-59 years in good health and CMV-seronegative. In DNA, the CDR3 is TGTGCCAGCAGAAGGCTAGCGGACGCAGAGACCCAGTACTTC. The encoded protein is CASRRLADAETQYF.